This T cell receptor (beta chain) was recorded in a study of CD8 T cells in Susac syndrome. CDR1 SQVTM and CDR2 ANQGSEA come from the germline V gene. This CDR3 spans 12 amino acids. Trimming shortened V by 5 bases and J by 0 bases, and 7 bases separated the two germline ends. Sequencing of TCR beta was performed on blood CD8+ T cells and on blood CD4+ T cells. Roughly 0.45 to 1 ug RNA was reverse transcribed with random hexamers. TCRdb used MiXCR to reprocess the immunoSEQ multiplex PCR reads, holding one entry per CDR3 protein. Of about 210,000 distinct CDR3 sequences in the sample, over 85% are singletons; the top ten hold approximately 0.1%.

What was sequenced was CD4+ T cells from PBMCs. The source of this sequence is a human donor in good health. This chain links TRBV29-1 with TRBJ1-1; D is unresolved. The CDR3 here is CSVTYVNTEAFF. DNA for the CDR3: TGCAGCGTTACCTATGTGAACACTGAAGCTTTCTTT.